Below, 11 T cell receptor beta chains from the same sample are listed, as sequenced in a study of blood T cell repertoires in COVID-19. The method was immunoSEQ multiplex PCR; TCRdb's version includes in-frame clones alone and lacks a portion of them. The profile shows about 91,000 clones, about three quarters of them singletons. The sample taken for sequencing was peripheral blood. These receptors originate from a man aged 65-85 years with acute or convalescent COVID-19.

The chain uses TRBV18 and TRBJ2-5; TRBD1 might be the D (6 bases). The CDR3 extends over 16 amino acids. Germline V gene sequence: CDR1 KGHSH, CDR2 LQKENI. V was cut by 2 bases and J by 5 bases, with 18 bases left in between. CDR3 DNA: TGTGCCAGCTCACCATGGGACACTCTAAGCAGGGAGACCCAGTACTTC. It specifies CASSPWDTLSRETQYF.

CDR3 sequence reads: CSASPGMRTEAFF. CDR3 nucleotides: TGCAGTGCTAGTCCGGGGATGCGCACTGAAGCTTTCTTT. This chain links TRBV20-1 with TRBJ1-1, with D hard to call. Germline V gene lookup returns CDR1 DFQATT and CDR2 SNEGSKA (reference sequence). The CDR3 has 13 residues. Trimming cost V 3 bases and J 4 bases, with 12 bases left between them.

The V and J genes are TRBV9 and TRBJ1-5, with TRBD1 matching 7 bases. The CDR3 is made up of 15 amino acids. Per the germline V gene, CDR1 is SGDLS and CDR2 is YYNGEE. With V trimmed by 4 bases and J by 3 bases, 7 bases remained unmatched. The CDR3: CASSSGQQPNQPQHF. The CDR3, as DNA: TGTGCCAGCAGCTCGGGACAGCAACCCAATCAGCCCCAGCATTTT.

CDR3 sequence: CASSDKGTSGGPLSTDTQYF. The CDR3 region has the DNA TGTGCCAGCAGTGATAAGGGGACTAGCGGGGGCCCCCTTAGCACAGATACGCAGTATTTT. The chain has TRBV2 and TRBJ2-3; 14 bases map to TRBD2. V was clipped by 3 bases and J by 0 bases; unmatched bases: 11. The CDR3 has 20 amino acids. The germline V gene encodes CDR1 SNHLY and CDR2 FYNNEI.

The chain recombines TRBV28 with TRBJ1-2; D perhaps matches TRBD1 (6 bases). Looked up from germline, CDR1 is MDHEN and CDR2 is SYDVKM. V dropped 5 bases and J dropped 4 bases, with 14 bases sitting between them. The CDR3 loop spans 14 amino acids. The CDR3 nucleotides read TGTGCCAGCAGTCCCACGGGGGGCGGCTATGGCTACACCTTC. Amino acid sequence: CASSPTGGGYGYTF.

The gene calls are TRBV28 and TRBJ2-2; no clear D. The CDR3 has 15 amino acids. Per germline, CDR1 MDHEN and CDR2 SYDVKM. V was shortened by 2 bases and J by 6 bases, with 13 bases between the two germline ends. Written as DNA, the CDR3 is TGTGCCAGCAGTTTAGGGCGATGGCCCCCCGGGGAGCTGTTTTTT. Translating it yields CASSLGRWPPGELFF.

The V call is TRBV18, the J call TRBJ2-2; 9 nucleotides line up with TRBD1. This CDR3 is 18 amino acids long. V was clipped by 2 bases and J by 5 bases; unmatched bases: 12. Germline loops: CDR1 KGHSH, CDR2 LQKENI. The CDR3 spells CASSPSTGGIGGTGELFF. The CDR3 bases are TGTGCCAGCTCACCATCAACAGGGGGCATCGGTGGGACCGGGGAGCTGTTTTTT.

This clone turned up a few times. The V gene is TRBV21-1, the J gene TRBJ1-4. TRBV21-1 is classified as a pseudogene. The CDR3 length is 16 residues. The CDR3 sequence is CASSKGGRSANEKLFF. For the CDR3, the DNA is TGTGCCAGCAGCAAAGGAGGGAGGTCGGCTAATGAAAAACTGTTTTTT.

The rearrangement joins TRBV15 to TRBJ2-7, with a tentative D call TRBD2 (5 bases). The ends were cut back, 0 bases at V and 1 base at J, with 10 bases in the middle. Germline values: CDR1 LNHNV, CDR2 YYDKDF (reference sequence). The CDR3 consists of 15 residues. CDR3 bases: TGTGCCACCAGCAGAGATAGCGCAGGATCCTACGAGCAGTACTTC. Translating gives CATSRDSAGSYEQYF.

The chain is built from TRBV2 and TRBJ2-6; the D gene is possibly TRBD1 (5 bases). V shed 8 bases and J shed 2 bases, with 16 bases lying between them. The CDR3 is 16 residues long. Germline CDR1 is SNHLY and CDR2 is FYNNEI. The DNA for the CDR3 is TGTGCCAGCCTAGGTAAAGAAGGGGCTGGGGCCAACGTCCTGACTTTC. Translating it yields CASLGKEGAGANVLTF. Full variable domain (missing parts from reference TRBV2 and TRBJ2-6): EPEVTQTPSHQVTQMGQEVILRCVPISNHLYFYWYRQILGQKVEFLVSFYNNEISEKSEIFDDQFSVERPDGSNFTLKIRSTKLEDSAMYFCASLGKEGAGANVLTFGAGSRLTVL.

V usage is TRBV29-1 and J usage is TRBJ2-2; TRBD2 aligns across 8 bases. The CDR3 length is 16 residues. Germline V gene lookup returns CDR1 SQVTM and CDR2 ANQGSEA. The V and J ends lost 7 bases and 6 bases, in that order; junction bases with no gene match: 16. As DNA, the CDR3 is TGCAGCGCTACTAAGTCGGGGGGGGCCCTGGCCGGGGAGCTGTTTTTT. Residues: CSATKSGGALAGELFF.